Below, one TCR beta chain is given with its context. This sample is drawn from a study of blood T cell repertoires in COVID-19. The CDR3 spans 15 residues. Trimming removed 4 bases from V and 2 bases from J, with 14 bases in between. Germline V gives CDR1 SGHTA, CDR2 FQGTGA. TCRdb's copy holds only in-frame clones and misses some; the assay was immunoSEQ multiplex PCR. The top ten clones hold about 4.4% of a sample with 60,000 or so clones, approximately 86% of them seen once. The sequence came from a man aged 55 to 70 with acute or convalescent COVID-19. The sequenced material came from peripheral blood. The J gene is TRBJ1-1, the V gene TRBV7-3; D possibly corresponds to TRBD1 (5 bases). The CDR3 is CASSSSGGGNTEAFF. The CDR3 DNA is TGTGCCAGCAGCTCCTCCGGGGGAGGCAACACTGAAGCTTTCTTT.